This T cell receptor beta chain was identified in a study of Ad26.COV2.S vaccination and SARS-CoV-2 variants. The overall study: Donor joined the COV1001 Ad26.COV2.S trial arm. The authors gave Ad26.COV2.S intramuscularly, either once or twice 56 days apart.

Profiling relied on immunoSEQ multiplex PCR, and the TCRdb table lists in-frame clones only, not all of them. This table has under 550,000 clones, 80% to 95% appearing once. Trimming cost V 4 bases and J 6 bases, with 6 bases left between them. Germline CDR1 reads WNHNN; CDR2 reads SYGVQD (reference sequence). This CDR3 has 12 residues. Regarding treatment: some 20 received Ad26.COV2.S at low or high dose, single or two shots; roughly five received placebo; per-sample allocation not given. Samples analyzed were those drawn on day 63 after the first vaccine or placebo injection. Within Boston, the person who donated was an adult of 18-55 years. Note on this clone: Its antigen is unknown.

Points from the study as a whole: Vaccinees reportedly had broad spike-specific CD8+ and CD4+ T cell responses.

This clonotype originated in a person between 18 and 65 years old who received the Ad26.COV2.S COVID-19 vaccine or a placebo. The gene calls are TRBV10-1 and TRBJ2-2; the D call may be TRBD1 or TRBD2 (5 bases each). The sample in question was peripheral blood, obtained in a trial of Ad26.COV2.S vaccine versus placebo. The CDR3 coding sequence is TGCGCCAGCAGTGGGGGGTCCGGGGAGCTGTTTTTT. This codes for CASSGGSGELFF.